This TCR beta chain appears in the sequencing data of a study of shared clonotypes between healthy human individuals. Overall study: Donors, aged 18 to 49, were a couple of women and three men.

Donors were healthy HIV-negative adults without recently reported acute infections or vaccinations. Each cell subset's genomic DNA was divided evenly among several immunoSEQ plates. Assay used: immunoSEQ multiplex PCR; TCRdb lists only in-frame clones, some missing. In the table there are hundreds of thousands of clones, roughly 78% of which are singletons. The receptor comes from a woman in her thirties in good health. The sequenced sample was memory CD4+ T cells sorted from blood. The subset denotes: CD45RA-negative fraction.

CDR3 in DNA: TGTGCCAGCAGTACGAAGAATCAGCCCCAGCATTTT. Protein: CASSTKNQPQHF. V and J are TRBV2 and TRBJ1-5; no reliable D call. Trimming stripped 5 bases from V and 4 bases from J, with 6 bases between. The germline V gene has CDR1 SNHLY and CDR2 FYNNEI. CDR3 length equals 12 residues.